This T cell receptor beta chain was recovered during a study of cytotoxic CD8 clonotypes in ibrutinib-treated CLL. Sequenced by immunoSEQ multiplex PCR; TCRdb stores in-frame clones only, minus some. The table records roughly 250,000 clones, 60% to 75% of them present only once. Germline lookup yields CDR1 SGHNT and CDR2 YENEEA. The CDR3 is 14 residues long. Trimming pared 3 bases from V and 4 bases from J, leaving 10 bases between. J is TRBJ2-1 and V is TRBV11-3; a possible D gene is TRBD2 (6 bases). The sequencing used PBMCs, collected after 24 months of ibrutinib treatment. This TCR was recovered from a human donor with chronic lymphocytic leukemia. DNA of the CDR3: TGTGCCAGCAGCTTGGGCGGGACTTACAATGAGCAGTTCTTC. Its translation: CASSLGGTYNEQFF.